This is a list of T cell receptor beta chains from one sample in a study of cytomegalovirus exposure and HLA in healthy donors. Using immunoSEQ multiplex PCR, the repertoire was profiled, and TCRdb retains in-frame clones only, with some absent. Among 80,000 to 100,000 clones listed, about 90% were seen once. Sequencing was done on a sample of PBMCs. These TCRs come from a man younger than 30 in good health and CMV-seropositive. The CDR3 runs from the conserved cysteine through the conserved F or W. D genes are given only for firm matches. The size field is filled for only some rows; it gives once, few, many or a size class.

-	-	TRBV5-6	TRBJ2-3	TGTGCCAGCAGCTTGCTGGGACAAAAGCTTAGAGATACGCAGTATTTT	CASSLLGQKLRDTQYF
-	-	TRBV7-9	TRBJ1-3	TGTGCCAGCAGCTTACTTGTGAGCTCTGGAAACACCATATATTTT	CASSLLVSSGNTIYF
-	TRBD1	TRBV7-9	TRBJ2-2	TGTGCCAGCAGCCGTAAACCCGGGACAGAAACCACCGGGGAGCTGTTTTTT	CASSRKPGTETTGELFF
-	TRBD2	TRBV2	TRBJ2-1	TGTGCCAGCAAAACTAGCGGAAGCAACAATGAGCAGTTCTTC	CASKTSGSNNEQFF
-	TRBD1	TRBV9	TRBJ2-3	TGTGCCAGCAGCTTTGCTCAGGGGGGACAGGACACAGATACGCAGTATTTT	CASSFAQGGQDTDTQYF
-	-	TRBV6-5	TRBJ2-7	TGTGCCAGCAGTTACGTCGGGATAAACTCCTACGAGCAGTACTTC	CASSYVGINSYEQYF
once	-	TRBV28	TRBJ2-3	TGTGCCAGCGGCCCAGATACGCAGTATTTT	CASGPDTQYF
-	-	TRBV4-3	TRBJ2-5	TGCGCCAGCAGCCAAGGACTAGTAAAAGAGACCCAGTACTTC	CASSQGLVKETQYF
-	-	TRBV11-3	TRBJ1-4	TGTGCCAGCAGTTCGGCAACTAATGAAAAACTGTTTTTT	CASSSATNEKLFF
-	-	TRBV28	TRBJ1-3	TGTGCCAGCAGTTTGGGGGGGCAGGGAAACACCATATATTTT	CASSLGGQGNTIYF
-	TRBD2	TRBV7-2	TRBJ2-5	TGTGCCAGCAGCTTGGGGGGACTAGCGGGAAAAGAGACCCAGTACTTC	CASSLGGLAGKETQYF